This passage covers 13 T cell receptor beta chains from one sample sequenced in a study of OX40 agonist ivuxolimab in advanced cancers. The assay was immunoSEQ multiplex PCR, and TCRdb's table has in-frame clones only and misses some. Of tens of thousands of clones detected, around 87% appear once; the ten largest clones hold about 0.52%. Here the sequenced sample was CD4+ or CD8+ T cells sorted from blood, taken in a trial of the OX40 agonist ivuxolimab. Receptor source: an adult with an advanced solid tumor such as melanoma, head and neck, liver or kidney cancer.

CDR3 sequence reads: CASSIGGTGTDTQYF. The CDR3 DNA follows: TGTGCCAGTAGTATAGGGGGCACCGGCACAGATACGCAGTATTTT. The chain joins TRBV19 to TRBJ2-3; a weak D match, TRBD1 (5 bases). This CDR3 has 15 residues. Trimming removed 1 base at V and 1 base at J, with 9 bases between. Germline lookup yields CDR1 LNHDA and CDR2 SQIVND (reference sequence).

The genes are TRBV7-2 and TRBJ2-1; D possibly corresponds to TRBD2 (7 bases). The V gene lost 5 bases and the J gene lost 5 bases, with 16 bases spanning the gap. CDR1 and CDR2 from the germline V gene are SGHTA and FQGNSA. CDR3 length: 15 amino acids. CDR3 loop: CASSPNTGGNNEQFF. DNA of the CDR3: TGTGCCAGCAGCCCCAACACGGGGGGCAACAATGAGCAGTTCTTC.

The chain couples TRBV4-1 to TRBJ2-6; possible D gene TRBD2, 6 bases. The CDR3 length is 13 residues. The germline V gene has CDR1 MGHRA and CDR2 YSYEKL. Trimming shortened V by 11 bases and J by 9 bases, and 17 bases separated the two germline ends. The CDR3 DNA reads TGCGCCTCCAGCTCCCAGGGAGGCAACGTCCTGACTTTC. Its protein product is CASSSQGGNVLTF.

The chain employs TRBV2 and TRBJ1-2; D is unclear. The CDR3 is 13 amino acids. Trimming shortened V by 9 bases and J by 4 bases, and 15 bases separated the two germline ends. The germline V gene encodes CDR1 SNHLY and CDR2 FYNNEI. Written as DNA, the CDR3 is TGTGCCAGTTACGGAGGTGTAGGCTATGGCTACACCTTC. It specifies CASYGGVGYGYTF. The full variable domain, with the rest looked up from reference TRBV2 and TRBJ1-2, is EPEVTQTPSHQVTQMGQEVILRCVPISNHLYFYWYRQILGQKVEFLVSFYNNEISEKSEIFDDQFSVERPDGSNFTLKIRSTKLEDSAMYFCASYGGVGYGYTFGSGTRLTVV.

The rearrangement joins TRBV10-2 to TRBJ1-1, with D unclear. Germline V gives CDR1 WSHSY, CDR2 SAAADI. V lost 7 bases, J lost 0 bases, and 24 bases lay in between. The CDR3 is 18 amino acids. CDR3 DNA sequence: TGCGCCAGCACCTCCCCCGAGGGTAGGTCATTTTTGAACACTGAAGCTTTCTTT. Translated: CASTSPEGRSFLNTEAFF.

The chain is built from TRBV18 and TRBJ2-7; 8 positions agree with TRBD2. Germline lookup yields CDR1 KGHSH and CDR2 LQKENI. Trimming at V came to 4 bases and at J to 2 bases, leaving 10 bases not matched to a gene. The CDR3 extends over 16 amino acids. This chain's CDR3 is CASSRTGGSGAYEQYF. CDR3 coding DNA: TGTGCCAGCTCACGAACCGGGGGTAGCGGGGCCTACGAGCAGTACTTC.

As DNA, the CDR3 is TGTGCCATCACAGGGGGGTTGTCCTACGAGCAGTACTTC. Protein: CAITGGLSYEQYF. The chain links TRBV10-3 to TRBJ2-7, with a tentative D call TRBD1 (7 bases). The V gene lost 7 bases and the J gene lost 1 base, with 11 bases spanning the gap. The germline CDR1 and CDR2 sequences are ENHRY and SYGVKD. This CDR3 is built from 13 residues.

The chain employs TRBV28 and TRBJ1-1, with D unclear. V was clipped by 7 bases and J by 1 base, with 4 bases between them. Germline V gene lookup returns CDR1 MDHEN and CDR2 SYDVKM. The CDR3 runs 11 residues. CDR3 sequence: CASMGNTEAFF. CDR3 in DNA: TGTGCCAGCATGGGGAACACTGAAGCTTTCTTT.

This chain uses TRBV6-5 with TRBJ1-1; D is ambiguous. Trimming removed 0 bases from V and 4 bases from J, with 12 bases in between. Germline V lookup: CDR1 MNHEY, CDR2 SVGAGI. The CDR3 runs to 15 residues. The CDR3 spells CASSYSSKRPTEAFF. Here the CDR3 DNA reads TGTGCCAGCAGTTACTCGTCCAAGAGGCCCACTGAAGCTTTCTTT.

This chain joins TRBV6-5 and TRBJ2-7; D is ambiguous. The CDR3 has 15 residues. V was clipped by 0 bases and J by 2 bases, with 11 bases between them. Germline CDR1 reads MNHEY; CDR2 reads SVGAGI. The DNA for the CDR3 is TGTGCCAGCAGTTACTCCGAGACCAATCCCTACGAGCAGTACTTC. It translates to CASSYSETNPYEQYF.

The CDR3 DNA reads TGTGCCAGCAGTACCAACAGGGGATGGACTGAAGCTTTCTTT. Its protein product is CASSTNRGWTEAFF. J is TRBJ1-1 and V is TRBV28; TRBD1 matches at 7 bases. The germline CDR1 and CDR2 sequences are MDHEN and SYDVKM. CDR3 length: 14 amino acids. The trim removed 5 bases at V and 5 bases at J, leaving 8 bases unmatched.

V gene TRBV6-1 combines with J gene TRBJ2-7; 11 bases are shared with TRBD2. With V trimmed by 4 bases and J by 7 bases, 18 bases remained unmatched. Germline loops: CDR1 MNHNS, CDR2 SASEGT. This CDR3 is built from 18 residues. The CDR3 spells CASSGTTQLAGATWEQYF. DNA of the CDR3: TGTGCCAGCAGTGGAACAACGCAACTAGCGGGGGCGACGTGGGAGCAGTACTTC.

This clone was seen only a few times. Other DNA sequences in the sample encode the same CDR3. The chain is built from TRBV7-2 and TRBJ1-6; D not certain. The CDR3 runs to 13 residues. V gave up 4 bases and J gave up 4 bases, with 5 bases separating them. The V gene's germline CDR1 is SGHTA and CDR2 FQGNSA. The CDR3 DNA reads TGTGCCAGCAGCTCGGCTTATAATTCACCCCTCCACTTT. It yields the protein CASSSAYNSPLHF.